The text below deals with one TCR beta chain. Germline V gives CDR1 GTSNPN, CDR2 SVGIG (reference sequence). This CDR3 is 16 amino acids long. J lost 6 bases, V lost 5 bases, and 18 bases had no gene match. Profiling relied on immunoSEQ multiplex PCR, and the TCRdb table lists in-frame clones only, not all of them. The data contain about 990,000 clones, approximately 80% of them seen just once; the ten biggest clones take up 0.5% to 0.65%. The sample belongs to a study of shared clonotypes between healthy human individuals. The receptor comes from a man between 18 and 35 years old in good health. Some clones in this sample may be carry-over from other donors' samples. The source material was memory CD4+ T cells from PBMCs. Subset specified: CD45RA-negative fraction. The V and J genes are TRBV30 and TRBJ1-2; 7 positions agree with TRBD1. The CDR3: CAWGDLTGTAIDGYTF. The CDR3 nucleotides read TGTGCCTGGGGGGACTTGACCGGGACAGCCATTGATGGCTACACCTTC.